A single sample gave rise to the 10 T cell receptor beta chains below, sequenced in a study of blood T cells in healthy people across ages. Through a sample-barcoded 5' primer and a J-beta primer mix, a second PCR was run for 7 to 11 cycles. TCRdb passed the 5' RACE reads through MiXCR, listing each CDR3 protein once. The repertoire holds 1.5 million to 2 million distinct CDR3 sequences, approximately 28% seen once, with roughly 8% in the top ten. The sequencing input was blood. The source is a woman in her thirties in good health.

The chain recombines TRBV12-3 or TRBV12-4 with TRBJ2-1; D may match TRBD1 or TRBD2 (6 bases each). This CDR3 contains 16 residues. The ends were cut back, 11 bases at V and 10 bases at J, with 30 bases in the middle. CDR3: CAGGVLGGLGVIEQFF. Here the CDR3 DNA reads TGTGCCGGCGGGGTGCTTGGGGGGCTGGGGGTCATAGAGCAGTTCTTC.

The chain combines TRBV7-9 with TRBJ1-1; D is unclear. This CDR3 contains 14 residues. With 2 bases removed from V and 1 base from J, the gap between germline ends came to 8 bases. CDR1 is SEHNR and CDR2 is FQNEAQ in the germline V gene (reference sequence). The CDR3 is CASSLPGRNTEAFF. CDR3 sequence (DNA): TGTGCCAGCAGCTTACCGGGCAGGAACACTGAAGCTTTCTTT.

This clonotype showed up just once. This may be a read error, as it is one base from a much larger clone. This rearrangement joins TRBV5-6 to TRBJ2-1; D gene uncertain. The CDR3 runs to 16 residues. V was cut by 4 bases and J by 2 bases, with 16 bases left in between. Looked up from germline, CDR1 is SGHDT and CDR2 is YYEEEE. In DNA form, the CDR3 reads TGTGCCAGCAGCCTCCGCCGGGCGAACGCCTACAATGAGCAGTTCTTC. As protein: CASSLRRANAYNEQFF. Full variable domain (rest looked up from reference TRBV5-6 and TRBJ2-1): DAGVTQSPTHLIKTRGQQVTLRCSPKSGHDTVSWYQQALGQGPQFIFQYYEEEERQRGNFPDRFSGHQFPNYSSELNVNALLLGDSALYLCASSLRRANAYNEQFFGPGTRLTVL.

This clonotype was counted a single time. An end of the junction differs from the germline gene, which may be a read error. This rearrangement joins TRBV18 to TRBJ1-1, with a weak D call TRBD1 (5 bases). Germline V gene data show CDR1 as KGHSH and CDR2 as LQKENI. This CDR3 spans 13 amino acids. The DNA for the CDR3 is TGTGCCGGCTCCAGGGTAAGGAACACTGAAGCTTTCTTT. Protein: CAGSRVRNTEAFF.

The chain carries TRBV7-9 and TRBJ1-1; maybe TRBD1 (5 bases). Looked up from germline, CDR1 is SEHNR and CDR2 is FQNEAQ (reference sequence). V lost 6 bases and J lost 6, with 14 bases in between. The CDR3 loop spans 13 amino acids. The CDR3 DNA reads as TGTGCCAGCAGTCCTAGTCGAGGGGCTGAAGCTTTCTTT. It translates to CASSPSRGAEAFF.

In this sample, this clonotype turned up many times. V is TRBV28 and J is TRBJ2-1, with 9 bases lining up with TRBD2. The germline V gene has CDR1 MDHEN and CDR2 SYDVKM. V lost 3 bases and J lost 9; bases outside the gene matches: 12. This CDR3 is 16 amino acids long. The CDR3 DNA is TGTGCCAGCAGTTTTGTGGGGCGGGGGGGCAATGGTGAGCAGTTCTTC. The encoded protein is CASSFVGRGGNGEQFF. The full variable domain, with the rest looked up from reference TRBV28 and TRBJ2-1, is DVKVTQSSRYLVKRTGEKVFLECVQDMDHENMFWYRQDPGLGLRLIYFSYDVKMKEKGDIPEGYSVSREKKERFSLILESASTNQTSMYLCASSFVGRGGNGEQFFGPGTRLTVL.

This chain links TRBV12-3 or TRBV12-4 with TRBJ2-7; D is perhaps TRBD1 (5 bases). Trimming removed 3 bases from V and 5 bases from J, with 17 bases in between. This CDR3 contains 15 residues. In DNA, the CDR3 is TGTGCCAGCAGTTTTGCACTCCCAGGGCGCAACGAGCAGTACTTC. Its protein product is CASSFALPGRNEQYF.

The rearrangement links TRBV30 to TRBJ2-7; D call uncertain. The germline gives CDR1 GTSNPN, CDR2 SVGIG (reference sequence). Trimming removed 1 base from V and 4 bases from J, with 5 bases in between. This CDR3 comprises 11 residues. CDR3 region: CAWSAQYEQYF. DNA of the CDR3: TGTGCCTGGAGTGCACAGTACGAGCAGTACTTC. The full variable domain, rest sourced from reference TRBV30 and TRBJ2-7, is SQTIHQWPATLVQPVGSPLSLECTVEGTSNPNLYWYRQAAGRGLQLLFYSVGIGQISSEVPQNLSASRPQDRQFILSSKKLLLSDSGFYLCAWSAQYEQYFGPGTRLTVT.

The J gene is TRBJ2-1, the V gene TRBV20-1, with TRBD2 identical over 9 bases. CDR1 and CDR2 (germline): DFQATT, SNEGSKA (reference sequence). The CDR3 is made up of 13 amino acids. Germline trimming cut 6 bases from V and 10 bases from J; bases unmatched to any gene: 10. CDR3 loop: CSADRLLAGEQFF. Written as DNA, the CDR3 is TGCAGTGCCGATCGACTTCTAGCGGGGGAGCAGTTCTTC.

This clonotype has a handful of counts. The CDR3 coding sequence is TGTGCCAGCAGCCCAGGGGGACTAGCGCGTCAAGAGACCCAGTACTTC. Its translation: CASSPGGLARQETQYF. The chain combines TRBV7-2 with TRBJ2-5, with TRBD2 identical over 10 bases. The germline V gene encodes CDR1 SGHTA and CDR2 FQGNSA. V was clipped by 5 bases and J by 2 bases; unmatched bases: 8. The CDR3 is made up of 16 amino acids. Complete variable domain (other parts from reference TRBV7-2 and TRBJ2-5): GAGVSQSPSNKVTEKGKDVELRCDPISGHTALYWYRQSLGQGLEFLIYFQGNSAPDKSGLPSDRFSAERTGGSVSTLTIQRTQQEDSAVYLCASSPGGLARQETQYFGPGTRLLVL.